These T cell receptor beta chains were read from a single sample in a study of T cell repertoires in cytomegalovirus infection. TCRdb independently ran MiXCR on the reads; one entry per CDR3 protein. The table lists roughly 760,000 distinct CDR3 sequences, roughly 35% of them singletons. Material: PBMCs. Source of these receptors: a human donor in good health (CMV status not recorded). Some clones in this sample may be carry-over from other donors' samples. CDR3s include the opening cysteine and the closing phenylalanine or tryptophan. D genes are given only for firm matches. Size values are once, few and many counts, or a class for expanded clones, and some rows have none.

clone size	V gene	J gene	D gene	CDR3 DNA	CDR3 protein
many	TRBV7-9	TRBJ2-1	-	TGTGCCAGCAGCCCGCCGGAGGTTCCGCAGTTCTTC	CASSPPEVPQFF
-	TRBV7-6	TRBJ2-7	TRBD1	TGTGCCAGCAGCCGGTTGACAGGGCGCGAGCAGTACTTC	CASSRLTGREQYF
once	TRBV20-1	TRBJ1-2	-	TGCAGTGCTGCAGAGAAAGGTGGCTACACCTTC	CSAAEKGGYTF
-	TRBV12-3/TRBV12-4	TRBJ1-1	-	TGTGCCAGCAGTTTAATTCAGGGGAACGCTGAAGCTTTCTTT	CASSLIQGNAEAFF
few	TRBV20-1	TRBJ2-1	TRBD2	TGCAGTGCTCGGGGCGGGAGTCTCCGCAATGAGCAGTTCTTC	CSARGGSLRNEQFF
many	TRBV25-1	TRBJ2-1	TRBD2	TGTGCCAGCGAGTGCTGGGGACTAGAGGTGTGCGACTCCAATGAGCAGTTCTTC	CASECWGLEVCDSNEQFF
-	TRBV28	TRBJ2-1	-	TGTGCCAGCAGTTCAGATATATCCAGCTCCTACAATGAGCAGTTCTTC	CASSSDISSSYNEQFF
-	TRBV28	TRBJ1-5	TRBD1	TGTGCCAGCAGTATACCCGGGACAGTCAATCAGCCCCAGCATTTT	CASSIPGTVNQPQHF
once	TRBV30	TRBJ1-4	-	TGTGCCTGGAGTGTGATTCCGACTGAAAAACTGTTTTTT	CAWSVIPTEKLFF
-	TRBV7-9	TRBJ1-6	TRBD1	TGTGCCAGCAGCTTTTCAGGGGGCGATTCACCCCTCCACTTT	CASSFSGGDSPLHF
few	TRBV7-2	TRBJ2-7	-	TGTGCCAGCAGCGCCATAACAGGGATCAGCTTCTCCTACGAGCAGTACTTC	CASSAITGISFSYEQYF
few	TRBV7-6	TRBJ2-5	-	TGTGCCAGCACCTTCTCGTGGGACCAAGAGACCCAGTACTTC	CASTFSWDQETQYF
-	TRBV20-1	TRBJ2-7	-	TGCCTCCCAAACAGGGGAGGTACGCGGGAGCAGTACTTC	CLPNRGGTREQYF
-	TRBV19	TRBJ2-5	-	TGTGCCAGTAGTCCAAGATACCAAGAGACCCAGTACTTC	CASSPRYQETQYF
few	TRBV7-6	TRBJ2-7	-	TGTGCCAGCAGCTTCCGAGCTGGCGAAACTTACGAGCAGTACTTC	CASSFRAGETYEQYF
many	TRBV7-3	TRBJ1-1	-	TGTGCCAGCAGCTTAAGCGGGGGTGGAACTGAAGCTTTCTTT	CASSLSGGGTEAFF
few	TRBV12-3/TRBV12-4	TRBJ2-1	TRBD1	TGTGCCAGCAGTTCAACAGGGGGCTCCTACAATGAGCAGTTCTTC	CASSSTGGSYNEQFF
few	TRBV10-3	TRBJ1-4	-	TGTGCCATCAGTGAGACAAGTGGGAGGGAAAAACTGTTTTTT	CAISETSGREKLFF
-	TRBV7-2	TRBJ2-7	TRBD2	TGTGCCAGCAGCTCGTATCCGGGACTAGCCTACGAGCAGTACTTC	CASSSYPGLAYEQYF
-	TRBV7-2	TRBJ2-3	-	TGTGCCAGCAGCACCGACTGGGGCGGGCAGTATTTT	CASSTDWGGQYF
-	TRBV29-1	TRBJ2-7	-	TGCAGCGTCACACCCGTGGTCTCCTACGAGCAGTACTTC	CSVTPVVSYEQYF
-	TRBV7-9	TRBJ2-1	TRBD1	TGTGCCAGCAGCTTAGGGTCACAGGGGCCCCTCACGGGGCAGTTCTTC	CASSLGSQGPLTGQFF
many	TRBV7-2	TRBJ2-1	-	TGTGCCAGCAGCTCACTGCAGGGGCGAAATGAGCAGTTCTTC	CASSSLQGRNEQFF
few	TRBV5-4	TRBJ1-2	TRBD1	TGTGCCAGCAGACCGGGACAGGGGGCGACTACTAACTATGGCTACACCTTC	CASRPGQGATTNYGYTF
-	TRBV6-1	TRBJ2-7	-	TGTGCCAGCAAGATAGGGAAGGGGAATATAGTAGGGGAGCAGTACTTC	CASKIGKGNIVGEQYF
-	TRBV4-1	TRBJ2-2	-	TGCGCCAGCAGCCAAGATTCTTCCGGAGAGCGCCCCGGGGAGCTGTTTTTT	CASSQDSSGERPGELFF
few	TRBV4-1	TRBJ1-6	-	TGCGCCAGCAGCCAAGAAGTGGGGCCCCTCCACTTT	CASSQEVGPLHF
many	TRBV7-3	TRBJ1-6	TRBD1	TGTGCCAGCAGCTTAAGTCCAGGGGGGAATTCACCCCTCCACTTT	CASSLSPGGNSPLHF
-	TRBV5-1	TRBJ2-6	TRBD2	TGCGCCAGCAGCTTGGTGGGGGGGACCTACTCTGGGGCCAACGTCCTGACTTTC	CASSLVGGTYSGANVLTF
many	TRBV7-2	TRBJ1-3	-	TGTGCCAGCAGCCTATACTCTGGAAACACCATATATTTT	CASSLYSGNTIYF
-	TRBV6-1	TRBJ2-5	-	TGTGCCAGCAGTCCCTGGACCCAGGGAGAGACCCAGTACTTC	CASSPWTQGETQYF
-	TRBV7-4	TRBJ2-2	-	TGTGCCAGCAGCTTAGCTACGCCATACAACACCGGGGCGCTGTTTTTT	CASSLATPYNTGALFF